The rows below give T cell receptor beta chains drawn from one sample of a study of T-cell memory formation after mild COVID-19. TCRdb reprocessed the 5' RACE reads with MiXCR, giving one entry per CDR3 protein. The sample lists some 200,000 distinct CDR3 sequences; about a fifth were seen once. The sample comprised PBMCs or a T cell subset sorted from them (not recorded which). The source of these receptors is an adult woman who had mild COVID-19 (a few samples of this study predate the infection). Cell type and time point are not known. Both conserved end residues are part of each CDR3. Each record gives: D gene, J gene, clone size, V gene, CDR3 protein, CDR3 DNA. D genes are given only for firm matches. Expanded clones get a size class; other rows say once, few or many, or leave the size out.

d_call: .; j_call: TRBJ1-3; clone_size: .; v_call: TRBV15; cdr3_aa: CATSEWGSGNTIYF; cdr3_nt: TGTGCCACCAGCGAGTGGGGTTCTGGAAACACCATATATTTT
d_call: TRBD2; j_call: TRBJ2-1; clone_size: .; v_call: TRBV12-3/TRBV12-4; cdr3_aa: CASSYSGGASNEQFF; cdr3_nt: TGTGCCAGCAGTTATAGCGGGGGGGCCTCGAATGAGCAGTTCTTC
d_call: .; j_call: TRBJ1-1; clone_size: .; v_call: TRBV21-1; cdr3_aa: CASGTGGGSAEAFF; cdr3_nt: TGTGCCAGCGGGACAGGGGGCGGTTCGGCTGAAGCTTTCTTT
d_call: .; j_call: TRBJ2-5; clone_size: few; v_call: TRBV27; cdr3_aa: CASGRGPQGVIQYF; cdr3_nt: TGTGCCAGCGGGCGAGGTCCACAGGGCGTGATCCAGTACTTC
d_call: .; j_call: TRBJ2-7; clone_size: few; v_call: TRBV28; cdr3_aa: CASSFGGRFYEQYF; cdr3_nt: TGTGCCAGCAGTTTTGGAGGGCGATTCTACGAGCAGTACTTC
d_call: .; j_call: TRBJ2-2; clone_size: .; v_call: TRBV12-3/TRBV12-4; cdr3_aa: CASHTGSGELFF; cdr3_nt: TGTGCCAGCCATACAGGGTCCGGGGAGCTGTTTTTT
d_call: .; j_call: TRBJ2-7; clone_size: few; v_call: TRBV4-3; cdr3_aa: CASSPSRETHEQYF; cdr3_nt: TGCGCCAGCAGCCCGTCACGGGAGACGCACGAGCAGTACTTC
d_call: TRBD2; j_call: TRBJ2-7; clone_size: few; v_call: TRBV15; cdr3_aa: CATSRTSGSYEQYF; cdr3_nt: TGTGCCACCAGTCGGACTAGCGGTTCCTACGAGCAGTACTTC
d_call: TRBD2; j_call: TRBJ2-7; clone_size: few; v_call: TRBV6-2/TRBV6-3; cdr3_aa: CASSGLAGEQYF; cdr3_nt: TGTGCCAGCAGCGGACTAGCGGGGGAGCAGTACTTC
d_call: .; j_call: TRBJ2-5; clone_size: .; v_call: TRBV9; cdr3_aa: CASSVAKGGTQYF; cdr3_nt: TGTGCCAGCAGCGTAGCTAAAGGGGGGACCCAGTACTTC
d_call: .; j_call: TRBJ1-1; clone_size: .; v_call: TRBV29-1; cdr3_aa: CSVLGLHGEAFF; cdr3_nt: TGCAGCGTTTTAGGTCTGCACGGTGAAGCTTTCTTT
d_call: TRBD1; j_call: TRBJ1-1; clone_size: .; v_call: TRBV12-3/TRBV12-4; cdr3_aa: CASSSIRQGGHTEAFF; cdr3_nt: TGTGCCAGCAGTTCCATCCGACAGGGCGGGCACACTGAAGCTTTCTTT
d_call: .; j_call: TRBJ1-4; clone_size: .; v_call: TRBV7-6; cdr3_aa: CASSSSNEKLFF; cdr3_nt: TGTGCCAGCAGCTCGTCTAATGAAAAACTGTTTTTT
d_call: TRBD2; j_call: TRBJ2-1; clone_size: few; v_call: TRBV5-4; cdr3_aa: CASSFRLAGDNEQFF; cdr3_nt: TGTGCCAGCAGCTTTCGACTAGCGGGAGACAATGAGCAGTTCTTC
d_call: .; j_call: TRBJ1-5; clone_size: many; v_call: TRBV6-2/TRBV6-3; cdr3_aa: CASSRGNYQPQHF; cdr3_nt: TGTGCCAGCAGCAGGGGCAATTATCAGCCCCAGCATTTT
d_call: .; j_call: TRBJ2-7; clone_size: .; v_call: TRBV4-2; cdr3_aa: CASSQTAGNSYEQYF; cdr3_nt: TGTGCCAGCAGCCAAACGGCGGGAAACTCCTACGAGCAGTACTTC
d_call: .; j_call: TRBJ2-1; clone_size: many; v_call: TRBV18; cdr3_aa: CASSLQGSSYNEQFF; cdr3_nt: TGTGCCAGCTCACTACAGGGTTCCTCCTACAATGAGCAGTTCTTC
d_call: .; j_call: TRBJ1-5; clone_size: .; v_call: TRBV15; cdr3_aa: CATSRDKDLYSNQPQHF; cdr3_nt: TGTGCCACCAGCAGAGATAAGGACCTCTATAGCAATCAGCCCCAGCATTTT
d_call: .; j_call: TRBJ1-2; clone_size: .; v_call: TRBV7-9; cdr3_aa: CASSLVGANYGYTF; cdr3_nt: TGTGCCAGCAGCTTAGTGGGGGCGAACTATGGCTACACCTTC
d_call: .; j_call: TRBJ1-2; clone_size: few; v_call: TRBV7-9; cdr3_aa: CASSRGDGYTF; cdr3_nt: TGTGCCAGCAGCCGGGGGGATGGCTACACCTTC